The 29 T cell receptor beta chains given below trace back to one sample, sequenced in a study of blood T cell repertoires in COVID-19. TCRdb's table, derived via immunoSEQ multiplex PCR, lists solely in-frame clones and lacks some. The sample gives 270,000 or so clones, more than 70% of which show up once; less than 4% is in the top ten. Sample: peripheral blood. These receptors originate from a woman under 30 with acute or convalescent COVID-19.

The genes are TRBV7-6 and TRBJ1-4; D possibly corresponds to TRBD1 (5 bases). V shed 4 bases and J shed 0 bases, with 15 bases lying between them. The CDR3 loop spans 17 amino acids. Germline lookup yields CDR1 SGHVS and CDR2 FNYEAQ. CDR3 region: CASSSLTGVSTNEKLFF. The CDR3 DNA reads TGTGCCAGCAGCTCCCTCACGGGGGTATCAACTAATGAAAAACTGTTTTTT.

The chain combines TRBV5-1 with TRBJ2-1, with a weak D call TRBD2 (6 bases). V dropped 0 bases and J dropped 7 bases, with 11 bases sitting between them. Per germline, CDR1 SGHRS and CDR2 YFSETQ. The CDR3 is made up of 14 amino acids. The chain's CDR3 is CASSLGLAVNEQFF. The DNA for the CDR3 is TGCGCCAGCAGCTTGGGGTTAGCGGTTAATGAGCAGTTCTTC.

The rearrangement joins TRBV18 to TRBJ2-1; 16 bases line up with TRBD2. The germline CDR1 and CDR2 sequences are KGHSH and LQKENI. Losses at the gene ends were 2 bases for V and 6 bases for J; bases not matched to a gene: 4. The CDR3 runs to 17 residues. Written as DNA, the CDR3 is TGTGCCAGCTCACCATCGGGGACTAGCGGGAGGGCCAATGAGCAGTTCTTC. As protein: CASSPSGTSGRANEQFF.

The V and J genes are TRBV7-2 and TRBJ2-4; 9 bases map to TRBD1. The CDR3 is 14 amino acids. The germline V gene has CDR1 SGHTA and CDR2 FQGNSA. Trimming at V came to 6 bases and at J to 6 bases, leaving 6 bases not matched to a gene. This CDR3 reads CASSWTGARNIQYF. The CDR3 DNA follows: TGTGCCAGCAGTTGGACAGGGGCCCGAAACATTCAGTACTTC. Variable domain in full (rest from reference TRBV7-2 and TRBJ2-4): GAGVSQSPSNKVTEKGKDVELRCDPISGHTALYWYRQSLGQGLEFLIYFQGNSAPDKSGLPSDRFSAERTGGSVSTLTIQRTQQEDSAVYLCASSWTGARNIQYFGAGTRLSVL.

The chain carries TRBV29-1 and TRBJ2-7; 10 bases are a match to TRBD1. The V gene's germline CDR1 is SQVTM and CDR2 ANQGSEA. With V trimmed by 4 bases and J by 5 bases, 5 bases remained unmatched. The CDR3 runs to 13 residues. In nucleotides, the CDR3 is TGCAGCGTTGGCGGACAGGGGGGACACGAGCAGTACTTC. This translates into CSVGGQGGHEQYF.

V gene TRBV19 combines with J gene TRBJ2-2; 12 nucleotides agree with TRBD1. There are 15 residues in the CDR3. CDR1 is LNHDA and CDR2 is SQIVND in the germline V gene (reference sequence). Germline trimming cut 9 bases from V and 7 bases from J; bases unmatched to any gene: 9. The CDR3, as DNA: TGTGCCAGCCGGGACAGGGGGCATCAAAGCGGGGAGCTGTTTTTT. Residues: CASRDRGHQSGELFF.

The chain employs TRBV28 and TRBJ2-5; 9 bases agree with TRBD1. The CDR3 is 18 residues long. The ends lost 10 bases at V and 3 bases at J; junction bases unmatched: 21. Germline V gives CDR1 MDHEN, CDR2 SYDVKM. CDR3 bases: TGTGCCATTCTGATACTGACAGGGGGGGGCCTATTTAAAGAGACCCAGTACTTC. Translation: CAILILTGGGLFKETQYF.

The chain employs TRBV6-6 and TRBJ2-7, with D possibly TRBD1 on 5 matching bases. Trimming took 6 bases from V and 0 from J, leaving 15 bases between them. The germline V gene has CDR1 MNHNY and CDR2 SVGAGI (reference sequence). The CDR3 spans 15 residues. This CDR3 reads CASSFSGLYSYEQYF. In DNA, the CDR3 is TGTGCCAGCAGCTTCTCAGGGTTGTACTCCTACGAGCAGTACTTC.

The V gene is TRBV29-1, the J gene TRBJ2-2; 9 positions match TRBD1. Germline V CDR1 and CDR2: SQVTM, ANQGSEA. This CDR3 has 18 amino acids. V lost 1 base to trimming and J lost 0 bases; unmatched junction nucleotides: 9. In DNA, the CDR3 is TGCAGCGTTGAAGGGCCGGGACAGGGTTTATCGAACACCGGGGAGCTGTTTTTT. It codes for CSVEGPGQGLSNTGELFF.

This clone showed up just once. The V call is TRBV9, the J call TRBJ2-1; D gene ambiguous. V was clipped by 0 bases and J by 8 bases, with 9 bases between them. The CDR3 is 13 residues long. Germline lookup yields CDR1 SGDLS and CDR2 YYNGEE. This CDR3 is CASSVGGRDEQFF. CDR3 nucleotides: TGTGCCAGCAGCGTAGGAGGCCGCGATGAGCAGTTCTTC.

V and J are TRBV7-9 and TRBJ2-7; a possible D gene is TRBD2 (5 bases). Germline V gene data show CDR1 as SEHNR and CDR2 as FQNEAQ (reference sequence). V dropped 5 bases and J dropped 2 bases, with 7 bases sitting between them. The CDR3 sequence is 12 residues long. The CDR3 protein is CASSHGTYEQYF. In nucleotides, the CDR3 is TGTGCCAGCAGCCACGGGACCTACGAGCAGTACTTC.

CDR3 residues: CASTQYRGAEGGYTF. The CDR3 DNA follows: TGTGCCAGTACCCAATATCGGGGGGCGGAAGGAGGCTACACCTTC. The J gene is TRBJ1-2, the V gene TRBV7-2, with TRBD1 as a possible D gene (6 bases). Germline values: CDR1 SGHTA, CDR2 FQGNSA. The CDR3 runs to 15 residues. V lost 9 bases to trimming and J lost 8 bases, with 25 bases between them.

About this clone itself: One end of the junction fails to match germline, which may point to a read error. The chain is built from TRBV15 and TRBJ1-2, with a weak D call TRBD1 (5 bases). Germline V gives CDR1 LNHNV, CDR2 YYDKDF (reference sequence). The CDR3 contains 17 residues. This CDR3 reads CATSREVTAGRNSGYTF. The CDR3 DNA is TGTGCCACCAGCAGAGAGGTTACGGCAGGGAGGAACTCTGGCTACACCTTC.

The CDR3 sequence: CAWRPGQGSRETQYF. The CDR3 DNA reads as TGTGCCTGGAGGCCGGGACAGGGGTCGAGGGAGACCCAGTACTTC. J is TRBJ2-5 and V is TRBV30; 10 bases map to TRBD1. Germline CDR1 GTSNPN, CDR2 SVGIG (reference sequence). Trimming removed 3 bases from V and 5 bases from J; junction bases left unmatched: 9. The CDR3 runs 15 residues.

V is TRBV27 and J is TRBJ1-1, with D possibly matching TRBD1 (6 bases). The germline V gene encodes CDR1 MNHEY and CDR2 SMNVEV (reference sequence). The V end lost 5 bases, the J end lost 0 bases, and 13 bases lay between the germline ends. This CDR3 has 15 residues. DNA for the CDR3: TGTGCCAGCAGTCAGACGGACAGATTGAACACTGAAGCTTTCTTT. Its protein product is CASSQTDRLNTEAFF.

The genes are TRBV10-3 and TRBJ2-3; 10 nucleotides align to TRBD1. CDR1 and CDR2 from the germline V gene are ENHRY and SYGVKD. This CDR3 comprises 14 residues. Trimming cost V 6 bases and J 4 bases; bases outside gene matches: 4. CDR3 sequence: CAISAGQGPDTQYF. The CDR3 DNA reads TGTGCCATCAGCGCGGGACAGGGGCCAGATACGCAGTATTTT.

This chain's CDR3 is CASSTSVGELFF. CDR3 coding DNA: TGTGCCAGCAGTACCTCGGTCGGGGAGCTGTTTTTT. The V and J genes are TRBV6-5 and TRBJ2-2; D uncertain. Germline CDR1 and CDR2: MNHEY and SVGAGI. V was shortened by 5 bases and J by 7 bases, with 8 bases between the two germline ends. This CDR3 is 12 amino acids long.

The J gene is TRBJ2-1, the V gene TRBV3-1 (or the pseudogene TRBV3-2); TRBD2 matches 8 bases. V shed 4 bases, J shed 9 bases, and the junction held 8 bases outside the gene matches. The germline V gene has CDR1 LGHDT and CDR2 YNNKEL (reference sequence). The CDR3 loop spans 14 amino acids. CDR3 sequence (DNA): TGTGCCAGCAGCCCCCGGACTAGCTCCAGTGAGCAGTTCTTC. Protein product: CASSPRTSSSEQFF.

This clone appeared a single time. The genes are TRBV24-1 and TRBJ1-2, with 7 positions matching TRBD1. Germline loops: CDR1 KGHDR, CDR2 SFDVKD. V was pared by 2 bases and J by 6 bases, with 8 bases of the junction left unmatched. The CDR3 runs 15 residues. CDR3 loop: CATSDSLNRGDGYTF. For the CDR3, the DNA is TGTGCCACCAGTGATTCTTTAAACAGGGGTGATGGCTACACCTTC.

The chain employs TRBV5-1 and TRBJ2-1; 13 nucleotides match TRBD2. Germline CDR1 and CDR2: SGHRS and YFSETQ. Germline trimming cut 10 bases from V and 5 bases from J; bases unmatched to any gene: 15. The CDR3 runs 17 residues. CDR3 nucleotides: TGCGCCTCAAGCGGCGGACTAGCGGGAGTTGTGAACAATGAGCAGTTCTTC. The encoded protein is CASSGGLAGVVNNEQFF. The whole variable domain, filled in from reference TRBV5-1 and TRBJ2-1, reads KAGVTQTPRYLIKTRGQQVTLSCSPISGHRSVSWYQQTPGQGLQFLFEYFSETQRNKGNFPGRFSGRQFSNSRSEMNVSTLELGDSALYLCASSGGLAGVVNNEQFFGPGTRLTVL.

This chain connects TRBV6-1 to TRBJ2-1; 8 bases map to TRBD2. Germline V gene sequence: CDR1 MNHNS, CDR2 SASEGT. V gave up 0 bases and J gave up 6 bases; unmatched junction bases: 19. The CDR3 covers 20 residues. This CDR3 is CASSEAPAPGSGRVGNEQFF. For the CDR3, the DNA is TGTGCCAGCAGTGAAGCCCCTGCCCCGGGGAGCGGGAGAGTGGGCAATGAGCAGTTCTTC.

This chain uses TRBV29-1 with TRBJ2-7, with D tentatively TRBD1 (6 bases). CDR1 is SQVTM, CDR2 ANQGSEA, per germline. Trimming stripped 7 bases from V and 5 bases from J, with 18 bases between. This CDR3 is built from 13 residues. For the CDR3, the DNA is TGCAGCGGGAGACCAGGGGCCGGGCACGAGCAGTACTTC. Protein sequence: CSGRPGAGHEQYF.

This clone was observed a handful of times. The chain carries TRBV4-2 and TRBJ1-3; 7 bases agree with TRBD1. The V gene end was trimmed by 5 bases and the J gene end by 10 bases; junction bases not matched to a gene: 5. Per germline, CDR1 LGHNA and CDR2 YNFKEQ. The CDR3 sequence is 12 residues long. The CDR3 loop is CASSTRQGTIYF. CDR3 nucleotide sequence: TGTGCCAGCAGCACCCGACAGGGTACCATATATTTT.

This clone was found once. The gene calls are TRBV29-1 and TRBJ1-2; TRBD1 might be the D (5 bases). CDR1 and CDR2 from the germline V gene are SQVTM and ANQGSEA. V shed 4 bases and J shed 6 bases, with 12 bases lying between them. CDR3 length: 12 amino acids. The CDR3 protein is CSVGQGKDGYTF. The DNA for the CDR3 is TGCAGCGTTGGCCAGGGAAAGGATGGCTACACCTTC.

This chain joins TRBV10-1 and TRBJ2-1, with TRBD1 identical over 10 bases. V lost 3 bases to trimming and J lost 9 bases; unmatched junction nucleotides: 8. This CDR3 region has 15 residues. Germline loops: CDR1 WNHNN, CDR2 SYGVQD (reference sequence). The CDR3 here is CASSDPGQGTGEQFF. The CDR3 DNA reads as TGCGCCAGCAGTGACCCGGGACAGGGGACCGGTGAGCAGTTCTTC.

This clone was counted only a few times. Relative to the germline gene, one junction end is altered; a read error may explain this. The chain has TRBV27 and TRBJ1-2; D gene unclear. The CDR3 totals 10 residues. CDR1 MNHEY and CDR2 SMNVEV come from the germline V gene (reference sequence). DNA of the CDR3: TGTGCCAGCAGTTTATCGATAGCAGCCTTC. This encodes CASSLSIAAF.

Here the CDR3 reads CASSPHPPLAGEEQFF. DNA of the CDR3: TGTGCCAGCAGCCCCCACCCCCCCCTAGCGGGAGAGGAGCAGTTCTTC. The chain combines TRBV7-3 with TRBJ2-1; 10 bases line up with TRBD2. This CDR3 has 16 amino acids. V dropped 5 bases and J dropped 10; count of bases not matched to a gene: 14. Germline lookup yields CDR1 SGHTA and CDR2 FQGTGA.

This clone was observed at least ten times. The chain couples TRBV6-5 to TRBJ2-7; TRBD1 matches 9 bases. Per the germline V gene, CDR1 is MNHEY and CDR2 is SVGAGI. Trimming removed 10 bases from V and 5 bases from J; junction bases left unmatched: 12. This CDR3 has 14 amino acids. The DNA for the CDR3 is TGTGCCACGAGGAAGGGGACAGGGTTGAACGAGCAGTACTTC. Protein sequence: CATRKGTGLNEQYF.

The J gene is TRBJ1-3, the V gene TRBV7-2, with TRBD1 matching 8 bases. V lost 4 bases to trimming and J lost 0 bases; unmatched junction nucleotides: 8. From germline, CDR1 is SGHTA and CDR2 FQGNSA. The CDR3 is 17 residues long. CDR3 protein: CASSSSRGLFSGNTIYF. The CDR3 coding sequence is TGTGCCAGCAGCTCAAGCAGGGGGCTCTTCTCTGGAAACACCATATATTTT.